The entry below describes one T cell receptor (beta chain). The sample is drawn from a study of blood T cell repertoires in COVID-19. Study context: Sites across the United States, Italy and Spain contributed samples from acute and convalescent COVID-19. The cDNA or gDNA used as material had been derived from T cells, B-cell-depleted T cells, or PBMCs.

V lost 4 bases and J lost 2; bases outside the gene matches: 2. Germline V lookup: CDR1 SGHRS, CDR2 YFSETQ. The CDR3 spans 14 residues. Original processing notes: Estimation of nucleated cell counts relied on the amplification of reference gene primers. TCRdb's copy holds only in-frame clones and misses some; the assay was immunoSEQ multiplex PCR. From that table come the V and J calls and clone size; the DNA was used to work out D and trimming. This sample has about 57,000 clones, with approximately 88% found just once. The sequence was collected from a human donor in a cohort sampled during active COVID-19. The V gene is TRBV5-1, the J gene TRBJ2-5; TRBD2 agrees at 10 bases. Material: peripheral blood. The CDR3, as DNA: TGCGCCAGCAGCAGAGCGGGGGGGCAAGAGACCCAGTACTTC. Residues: CASSRAGGQETQYF. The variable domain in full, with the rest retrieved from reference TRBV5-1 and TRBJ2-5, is KAGVTQTPRYLIKTRGQQVTLSCSPISGHRSVSWYQQTPGQGLQFLFEYFSETQRNKGNFPGRFSGRQFSNSRSEMNVSTLELGDSALYLCASSRAGGQETQYFGPGTRLLVL.